This T cell receptor beta chain was observed in a study of OX40 agonist ivuxolimab in advanced cancers. Germline values: CDR1 KGHSH, CDR2 LQKENI. The CDR3 totals 14 residues. Trimming pared 0 bases from V and 4 bases from J, leaving 9 bases between. Assay: immunoSEQ multiplex PCR; the TCRdb copy retains only in-frame clones and omits some. The sample contains approximately 120,000 clones, 85% to 95% of which appear only once. This clone came up a few times. Enrollment shut out patients with autoimmune disease history or systemic immunosuppression. This TCR derives from an adult with an advanced solid tumor such as melanoma, head and neck, liver or kidney cancer. V is TRBV18 and J is TRBJ1-1, with TRBD1 as a possible D gene (5 bases). The sequenced sample was CD4+ or CD8+ T cells sorted from blood, obtained in a trial of the OX40 agonist ivuxolimab. Written as DNA, the CDR3 is TGTGCCAGCTCACCACCCGGAGGGGCCACTGAAGCTTTCTTT. It is translated as CASSPPGGATEAFF. Filled out from reference TRBV18 and TRBJ1-1, the complete variable domain reads NAGVMQNPRHLVRRRGQEARLRCSPMKGHSHVYWYRQLPEEGLKFMVYLQKENIIDESGMPKERFSAEFPKEGPSILRIQQVVRGDSAAYFCASSPPGGATEAFFGQGTRLTVV.